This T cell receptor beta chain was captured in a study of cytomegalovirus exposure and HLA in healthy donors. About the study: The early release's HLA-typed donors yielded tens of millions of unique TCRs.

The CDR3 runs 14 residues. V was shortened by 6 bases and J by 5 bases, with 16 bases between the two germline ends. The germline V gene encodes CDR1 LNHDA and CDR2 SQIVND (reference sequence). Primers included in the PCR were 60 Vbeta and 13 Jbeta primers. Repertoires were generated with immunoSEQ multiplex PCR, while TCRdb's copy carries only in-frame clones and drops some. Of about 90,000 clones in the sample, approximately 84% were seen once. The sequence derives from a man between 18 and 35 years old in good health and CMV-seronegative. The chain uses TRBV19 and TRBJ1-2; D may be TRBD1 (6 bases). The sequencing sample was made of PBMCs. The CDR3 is CASSRTGNSYGYTF. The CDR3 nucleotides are TGTGCCAGTAGCCGTACAGGGAATTCGTATGGCTACACCTTC.